The 12 T cell receptor beta chains reported below all come from one sample, sequenced in a study of cytomegalovirus exposure and HLA in healthy donors. The PCR had 60 Vbeta and 13 Jbeta primers. The data were produced by immunoSEQ multiplex PCR, yet TCRdb's version contains in-frame clones alone and is incomplete. The sample has 60,000 to 90,000 clones; approximately 70% are singletons. Specimen: PBMCs. These receptors all come from a woman aged 45-65 years in good health and CMV-seropositive.

The J gene is TRBJ2-7, the V gene TRBV2, with 7 bases lining up with TRBD2. J was trimmed by 5 bases and V by 10 bases; bases with no gene match: 11. CDR1 is SNHLY, CDR2 FYNNEI, per germline. The CDR3 is 13 residues long. The CDR3 DNA reads TGTGCCACCGGGTGGCGGGAGCGGGACGAGCAGTACTTC. Residues: CATGWRERDEQYF.

The rearrangement uses TRBV29-1 and TRBJ1-1; no clear D. V was shortened by 7 bases and J by 0 bases, with 12 bases between the two germline ends. Germline V gene lookup returns CDR1 SQVTM and CDR2 ANQGSEA. This CDR3 is built from 13 residues. The CDR3 DNA reads as TGCAGCGCCTTCCACAGCCTGAACACTGAAGCTTTCTTT. This codes for CSAFHSLNTEAFF. The full variable domain, rest sourced from reference TRBV29-1 and TRBJ1-1, is SAVISQKPSRDICQRGTSLTIQCQVDSQVTMMFWYRQQPGQSLTLIATANQGSEATYESGFVIDKFPISRPNLTFSTLTVSNMSPEDSSIYLCSAFHSLNTEAFFGQGTRLTVV.

V gene TRBV2 combines with J gene TRBJ1-5, with unresolved D. CDR3 size: 13 residues. The ends were cut back, 6 bases at V and 6 bases at J, with 12 bases in the middle. Per the germline V gene, CDR1 is SNHLY and CDR2 is FYNNEI. The CDR3 DNA reads as TGTGCCAGCAGCTCCTTATCGGGTCAGCCCCAGCATTTT. It translates to CASSSLSGQPQHF. Filled out from reference TRBV2 and TRBJ1-5, the complete variable domain reads EPEVTQTPSHQVTQMGQEVILRCVPISNHLYFYWYRQILGQKVEFLVSFYNNEISEKSEIFDDQFSVERPDGSNFTLKIRSTKLEDSAMYFCASSSLSGQPQHFGDGTRLSIL.

This chain connects TRBV5-6 to TRBJ1-1, with 8 bases matching TRBD1. In germline, CDR1 is SGHDT, CDR2 YYEEEE. V lost 4 bases, J lost 4 bases, and 9 bases stayed unmatched. This CDR3 is built from 15 residues. CDR3 sequence: CASSLIDRGSTEAFF. For the CDR3, the DNA is TGTGCCAGCAGCCTTATCGACAGGGGAAGCACTGAAGCTTTCTTT.

The rearrangement joins TRBV2 to TRBJ1-5, with TRBD1 identical over 7 bases. The CDR3 has 14 amino acids. In germline, CDR1 is SNHLY, CDR2 FYNNEI. After removal of 4 bases from V and 4 bases from J, the junction contained 4 bases not matched to a gene. The CDR3 bases are TGTGCCAGCAGTGCACAGGGGTGGAATCAGCCCCAGCATTTT. This translates into CASSAQGWNQPQHF.

This chain connects TRBV19 to TRBJ1-2, with D hard to call. This CDR3 comprises 14 residues. CDR1 is LNHDA and CDR2 is SQIVND in the germline V gene (reference sequence). V shed 3 bases and J shed 8 bases, with 16 bases lying between them. The CDR3 DNA sequence: TGTGCCAGTAGTATGGGCGGAGGGAATGGAGGCTACACCTTC. It translates to CASSMGGGNGGYTF.

This clone has just a few counts. V usage is TRBV5-1 and J usage is TRBJ2-7; a possible D gene is TRBD1 (5 bases). CDR3 length: 13 residues. Trimming removed 3 bases from V and 0 bases from J, with 7 bases in between. Germline CDR1 reads SGHRS; CDR2 reads YFSETQ. The DNA for the CDR3 is TGCGCCAGCAGCTATGACAGCTCCTACGAGCAGTACTTC. This codes for CASSYDSSYEQYF.

The genes are TRBV7-3 and TRBJ2-1; D possibly corresponds to TRBD2 (6 bases). This CDR3 contains 15 residues. The V gene lost 10 bases and the J gene lost 7 bases, with 23 bases spanning the gap. Germline CDR1 reads SGHTA; CDR2 reads FQGTGA. CDR3 sequence reads: CATATWGGEGNEQFF. The CDR3 nucleotides are TGTGCCACAGCTACTTGGGGAGGCGAAGGGAATGAGCAGTTCTTC.

The chain employs TRBV7-2 and TRBJ1-5, with TRBD1 matching 7 bases. J was trimmed by 0 bases and V by 5 bases; bases with no gene match: 4. This CDR3 comprises 15 residues. CDR1 and CDR2 from the germline V gene are SGHTA and FQGNSA. The CDR3, as DNA: TGTGCCAGCAGCCGGACAGGTTATAGCAATCAGCCCCAGCATTTT. This codes for CASSRTGYSNQPQHF.

At least ten counts were recorded for this clone. The same CDR3 is also encoded by other DNA sequences in this sample. This CDR3 is CASSPPGLAGETQYF. CDR3 nucleotides: TGTGCCAGCAGTCCGCCGGGACTAGCGGGAGAGACCCAGTACTTC. The rearrangement joins TRBV27 to TRBJ2-5, with 12 bases matching TRBD2. CDR3 length: 15 amino acids. CDR1 and CDR2 from the germline V gene are MNHEY and SMNVEV (reference sequence). V shed 5 bases and J 4 bases; nucleotides not matched to a gene: 5.

This clone was picked up a small number of times. The chain links TRBV6-5 to TRBJ1-1; a weak D match, TRBD1 (5 bases). This CDR3 comprises 13 residues. V dropped 4 bases and J dropped 11 bases, with 17 bases sitting between them. CDR1 MNHEY and CDR2 SVGAGI come from the germline V gene. CDR3 coding DNA: TGTGCCAGCAGTTCCACAGGTCAACGCGAGGCTTTCTTT. Translated: CASSSTGQREAFF.

In this sample, this clone turned up a few times. The chain employs TRBV7-9 and TRBJ1-1; D remains ambiguous. Per the germline V gene, CDR1 is SEHNR and CDR2 is FQNEAQ (reference sequence). The CDR3 consists of 17 residues. Deletions cut 2 bases from V and 3 bases from J, with 19 bases between. CDR3 in amino acids: CASSLSGSLEVDTEAFF. The CDR3, as DNA: TGTGCCAGCAGCTTATCCGGGTCTCTAGAGGTGGACACTGAAGCTTTCTTT.